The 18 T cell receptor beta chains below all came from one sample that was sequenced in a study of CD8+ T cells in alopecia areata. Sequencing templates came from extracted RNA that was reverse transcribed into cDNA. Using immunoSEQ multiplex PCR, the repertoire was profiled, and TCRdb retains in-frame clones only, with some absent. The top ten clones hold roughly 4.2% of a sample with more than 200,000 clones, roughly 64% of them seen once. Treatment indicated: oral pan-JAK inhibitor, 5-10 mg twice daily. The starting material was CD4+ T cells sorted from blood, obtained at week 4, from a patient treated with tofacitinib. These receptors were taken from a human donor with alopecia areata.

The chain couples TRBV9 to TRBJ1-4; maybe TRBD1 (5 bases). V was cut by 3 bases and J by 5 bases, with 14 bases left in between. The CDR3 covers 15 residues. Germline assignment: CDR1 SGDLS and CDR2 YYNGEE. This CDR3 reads CASSGTGTFNEKLFF. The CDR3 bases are TGTGCCAGCAGCGGGACCGGGACCTTCAATGAAAAACTGTTTTTT.

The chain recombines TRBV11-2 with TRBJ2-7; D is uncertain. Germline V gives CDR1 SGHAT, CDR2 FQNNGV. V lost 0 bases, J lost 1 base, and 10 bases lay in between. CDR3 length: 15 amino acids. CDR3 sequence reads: CASSLDHSPSYEQYF. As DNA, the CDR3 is TGTGCCAGCAGCTTAGATCATAGCCCTTCCTACGAGCAGTACTTC.

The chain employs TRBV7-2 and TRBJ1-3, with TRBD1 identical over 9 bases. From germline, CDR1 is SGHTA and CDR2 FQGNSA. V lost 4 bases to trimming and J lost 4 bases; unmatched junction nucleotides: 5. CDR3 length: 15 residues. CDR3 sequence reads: CASSSRQGDGNTIYF. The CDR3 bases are TGTGCCAGCAGCTCGAGACAGGGGGACGGAAACACCATATATTTT.

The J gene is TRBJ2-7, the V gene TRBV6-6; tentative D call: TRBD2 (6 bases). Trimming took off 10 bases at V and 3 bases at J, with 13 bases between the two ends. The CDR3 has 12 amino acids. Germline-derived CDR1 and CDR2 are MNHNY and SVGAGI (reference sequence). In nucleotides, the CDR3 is TGTGCCACGCGGAGGGGTAACTACGAGCAGTACTTC. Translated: CATRRGNYEQYF.

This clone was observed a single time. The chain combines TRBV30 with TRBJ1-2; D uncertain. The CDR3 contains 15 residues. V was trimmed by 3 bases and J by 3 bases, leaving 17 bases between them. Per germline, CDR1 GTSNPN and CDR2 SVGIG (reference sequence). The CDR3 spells CAWSVIWGSDYGYTF. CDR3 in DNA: TGTGCCTGGAGCGTCATTTGGGGATCTGACTATGGCTACACCTTC.

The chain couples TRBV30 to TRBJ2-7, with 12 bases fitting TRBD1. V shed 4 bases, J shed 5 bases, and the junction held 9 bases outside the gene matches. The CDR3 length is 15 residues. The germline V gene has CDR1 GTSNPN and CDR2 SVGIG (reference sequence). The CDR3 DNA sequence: TGTGCCTGGATCAAACGGGGGACAGGGGGCCACGAGCAGTACTTC. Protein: CAWIKRGTGGHEQYF.

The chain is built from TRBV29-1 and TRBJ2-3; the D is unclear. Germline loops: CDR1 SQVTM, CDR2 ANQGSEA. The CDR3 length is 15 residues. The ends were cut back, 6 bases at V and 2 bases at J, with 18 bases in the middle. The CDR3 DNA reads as TGCAGCGTGAGAACCATGAGACTTTCCACAGATACGCAGTATTTT. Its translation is CSVRTMRLSTDTQYF.

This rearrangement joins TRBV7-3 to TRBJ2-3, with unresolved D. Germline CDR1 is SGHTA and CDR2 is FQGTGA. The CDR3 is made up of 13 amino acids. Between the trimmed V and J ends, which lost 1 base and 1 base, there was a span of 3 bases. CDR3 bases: TGTGCCAGCAGCTTAATGGGCACAGATACGCAGTATTTT. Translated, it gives CASSLMGTDTQYF.

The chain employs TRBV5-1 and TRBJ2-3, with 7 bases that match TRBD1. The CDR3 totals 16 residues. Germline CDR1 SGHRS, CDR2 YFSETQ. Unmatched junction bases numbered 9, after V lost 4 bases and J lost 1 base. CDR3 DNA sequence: TGCGCCAGCAGCGCAACCGGGACAGTTGGCACAGATACGCAGTATTTT. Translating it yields CASSATGTVGTDTQYF.

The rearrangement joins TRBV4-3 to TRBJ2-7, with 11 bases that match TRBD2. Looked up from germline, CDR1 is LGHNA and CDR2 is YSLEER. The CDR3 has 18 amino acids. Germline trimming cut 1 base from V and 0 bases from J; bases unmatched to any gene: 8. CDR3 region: CASSQARSSGGYSYEQYF. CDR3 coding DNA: TGCGCCAGCAGCCAAGCCCGCTCTAGCGGGGGGTACTCCTACGAGCAGTACTTC.

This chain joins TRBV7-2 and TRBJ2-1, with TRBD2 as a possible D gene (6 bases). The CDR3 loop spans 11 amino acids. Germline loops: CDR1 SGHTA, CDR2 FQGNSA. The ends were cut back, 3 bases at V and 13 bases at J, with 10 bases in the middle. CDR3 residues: CASSFGAGQFF. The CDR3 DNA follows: TGTGCCAGCAGCTTCGGAGCGGGTCAGTTCTTC. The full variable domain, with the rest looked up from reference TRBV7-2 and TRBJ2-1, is GAGVSQSPSNKVTEKGKDVELRCDPISGHTALYWYRQSLGQGLEFLIYFQGNSAPDKSGLPSDRFSAERTGGSVSTLTIQRTQQEDSAVYLCASSFGAGQFFGPGTRLTVL.

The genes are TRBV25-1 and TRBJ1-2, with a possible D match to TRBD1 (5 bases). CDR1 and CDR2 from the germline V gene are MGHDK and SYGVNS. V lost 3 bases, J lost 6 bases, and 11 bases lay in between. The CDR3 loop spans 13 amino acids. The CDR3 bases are TGTGCCAGCAGTGAGCGCCAGGGTAATGGCTACACCTTC. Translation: CASSERQGNGYTF.

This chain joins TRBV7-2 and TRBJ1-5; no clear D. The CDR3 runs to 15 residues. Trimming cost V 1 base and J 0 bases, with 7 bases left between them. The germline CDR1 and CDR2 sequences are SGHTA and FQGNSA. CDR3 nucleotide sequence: TGTGCCAGCAGCTTAGTTCTTAATAGCAATCAGCCCCAGCATTTT. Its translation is CASSLVLNSNQPQHF.

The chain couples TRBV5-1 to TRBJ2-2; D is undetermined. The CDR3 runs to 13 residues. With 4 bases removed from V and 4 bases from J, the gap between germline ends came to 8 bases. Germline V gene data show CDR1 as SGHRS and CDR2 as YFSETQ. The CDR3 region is CASSTAGTGELFF. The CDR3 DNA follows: TGCGCCAGCAGCACAGCAGGCACCGGGGAGCTGTTTTTT.

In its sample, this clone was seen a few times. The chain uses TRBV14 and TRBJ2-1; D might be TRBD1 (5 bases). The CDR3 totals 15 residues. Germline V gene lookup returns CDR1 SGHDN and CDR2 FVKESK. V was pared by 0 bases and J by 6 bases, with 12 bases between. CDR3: CASSQDMQGSNEQFF. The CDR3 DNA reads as TGTGCCAGCAGCCAAGATATGCAGGGTTCCAATGAGCAGTTCTTC.

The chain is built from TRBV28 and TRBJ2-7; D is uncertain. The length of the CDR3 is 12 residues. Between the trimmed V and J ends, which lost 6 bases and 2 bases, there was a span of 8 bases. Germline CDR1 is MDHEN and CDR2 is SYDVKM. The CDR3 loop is CASSTVPYEQYF. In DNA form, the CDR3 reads TGTGCCAGCAGCACGGTACCCTACGAGCAGTACTTC. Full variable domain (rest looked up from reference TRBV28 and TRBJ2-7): DVKVTQSSRYLVKRTGEKVFLECVQDMDHENMFWYRQDPGLGLRLIYFSYDVKMKEKGDIPEGYSVSREKKERFSLILESASTNQTSMYLCASSTVPYEQYFGPGTRLTVT.

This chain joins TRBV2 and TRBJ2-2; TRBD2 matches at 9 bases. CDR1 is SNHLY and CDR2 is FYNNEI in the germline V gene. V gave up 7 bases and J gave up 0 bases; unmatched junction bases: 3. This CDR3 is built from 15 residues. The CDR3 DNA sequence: TGTGCCAGCAAGACTAGCGGCGCGAACACCGGGGAGCTGTTTTTT. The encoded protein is CASKTSGANTGELFF.

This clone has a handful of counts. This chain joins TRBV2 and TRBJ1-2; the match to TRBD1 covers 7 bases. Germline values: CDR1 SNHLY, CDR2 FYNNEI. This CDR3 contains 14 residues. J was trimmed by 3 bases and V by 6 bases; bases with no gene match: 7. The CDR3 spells CASSPEGTDYGYTF. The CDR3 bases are TGTGCCAGCAGCCCCGAGGGGACAGACTATGGCTACACCTTC.